The clone carrying this T cell receptor (beta chain) was detected only a few times. This entry comes from a study of blood T cell repertoires in COVID-19. About the study: The United States, Italy and Spain supplied acute and convalescent COVID-19 samples. Sources were T cells, B-cell-depleted T cells, or PBMCs; the material itself was cDNA or gDNA.

The CDR3 length is 16 residues. V lost 5 bases to trimming and J lost 1 base, with 17 bases between them. Germline V gene sequence: CDR1 SEHNR, CDR2 FQNEAQ (reference sequence). In the original processing: The authors estimated nucleated cell counts from reference gene primer amplification. Only in-frame clones appear in the TCRdb table, and some are missing; sequencing was by immunoSEQ multiplex PCR. The DNA was the basis for D and trimming; V, J and clone size are from that table. The table shows hundreds of thousands of clones, with approximately 90% occurring only once. This TCR came from a woman aged 45-65 years who had recovered from COVID-19. Sequenced material: peripheral blood. V and J are TRBV7-9 and TRBJ1-1; D remains ambiguous. As DNA, the CDR3 is TGTGCCAGCAGCCCTCGCGGGGTCCGGAAGAACACTGAAGCTTTCTTT. It translates to CASSPRGVRKNTEAFF.